This T cell receptor (beta chain) was sequenced for a study of control samples from healthy donors and cancer patients. TCRdb keeps only in-frame clones here, not all; method: immunoSEQ multiplex PCR. The data hold tens of thousands of clones, with 90% observed a single time. Per germline, CDR1 MNHNS and CDR2 SASEGT. The length of the CDR3 is 11 residues. With 3 bases removed from V and 12 bases from J, the gap between germline ends came to 11 bases. The clonotype comes from a woman aged 18-29 years in good health. The genes are TRBV6-1 and TRBJ1-1; no definite D call. Input material: blood. The CDR3 loop is CASSDRMETFF. DNA of the CDR3: TGTGCCAGCAGTGACAGGATGGAGACTTTCTTT.